These T cell receptor beta chains were read from a single sample in a study of blood T cell repertoires in COVID-19. TCRdb keeps only in-frame clones here, not all; method: immunoSEQ multiplex PCR. The sample lists 240,000 or so clones; 85% to 90% were seen once. The specimen sequenced was peripheral blood. The receptors shown here come from a man between 60 and 75 years old with acute or convalescent COVID-19. CDR3s include the opening cysteine and the closing phenylalanine or tryptophan. D genes are given only for firm matches. Size is omitted from some rows. Given values are once, few, many or a class for expanded clones.

TRBJ1-1 | NA | TRBV6-5 | TRBD1 | TGTGCCAGCAACCGACAGGGGAGGACTGAAGCTTTCTTT | CASNRQGRTEAFF
TRBJ1-2 | NA | TRBV7-2 | NA | TGTGCCAGCAGCTTCCAGGGAGGGTCTGGCTACACCTTC | CASSFQGGSGYTF
TRBJ2-1 | NA | TRBV19 | TRBD2 | TGTGCCAGTAGTACCCAATCGACTAGCGGGGGAGAGTACAATGAGCAGTTCTTC | CASSTQSTSGGEYNEQFF
TRBJ1-2 | NA | TRBV28 | NA | TGTGCCAGCAGTCTGACCATTGGGAGCCCCTATGGCTACACCTTC | CASSLTIGSPYGYTF
TRBJ2-7 | NA | TRBV5-6 | TRBD1 | TGTGCCAGCAGCTTGAGGGACAGCGAGCAGTACTTC | CASSLRDSEQYF
TRBJ1-2 | few | TRBV30 | TRBD1 | TGTGCCTGGAGCGCCGACAGGGGGACCTATGGCTACACCTTC | CAWSADRGTYGYTF
TRBJ2-7 | few | TRBV2 | NA | TGTGCCAGCGAGCTAGCGAACTACGAGCAGTACTTC | CASELANYEQYF
TRBJ1-1 | NA | TRBV5-6 | NA | TGTGCCAGCAGCTTGTTTTTGGGGGGGCCGAACACTGAAGCTTTCTTT | CASSLFLGGPNTEAFF
TRBJ1-3 | NA | TRBV7-9 | TRBD1 | TGTGCCAGCAGCTTTTCGGGACAGGGTGATGGAAACACCATATATTTT | CASSFSGQGDGNTIYF
TRBJ1-2 | NA | TRBV5-1 | TRBD1 | TGCGCCAGCAGCTCCGGGACAGTCTATGGCTACACCTTC | CASSSGTVYGYTF
TRBJ1-5 | NA | TRBV30 | NA | TGTGCCTGGACGCCCGGGACATCTTATCAGCCCCAGCATTTT | CAWTPGTSYQPQHF
TRBJ2-3 | NA | TRBV7-8 | TRBD1 | TGTGCCAGCAGCTTAGTGACAGGGGGGGCCGCAGATACGCAGTATTTT | CASSLVTGGAADTQYF
TRBJ2-3 | NA | TRBV7-3 | TRBD2 | TGTGCCAGCAGCCACGGTGGTGCGGGAGACACGCAGTATTTT | CASSHGGAGDTQYF
TRBJ2-7 | NA | TRBV7-8 | TRBD2 | TGTGCCAGCAGCCCTAGCGGGTACGAGCAGTACTTC | CASSPSGYEQYF
TRBJ2-5 | NA | TRBV6-4 | TRBD1 | TGTGCCAGCAGTGTCACCGGGACAGGGGAAGAGACCCAGTACTTC | CASSVTGTGEETQYF
TRBJ2-5 | NA | TRBV25-1 | TRBD1 | TGTGCCAGCAGGCCGACAGGGCAAGAGACCCAGTACTTC | CASRPTGQETQYF
TRBJ2-7 | NA | TRBV28 | NA | TGTGCCAGCAGTTCGATCTCCGTCCGGGTCTACGAGCAGTACTTC | CASSSISVRVYEQYF
TRBJ2-1 | NA | TRBV19 | TRBD2 | TGTGCCAGTTGCCGACTAGCGGGAGGGGATGAGCAGTTCTTC | CASCRLAGGDEQFF
TRBJ1-2 | NA | TRBV29-1 | NA | TGCAGCGCCGGGGACACTAACTATGGCTACACCTTC | CSAGDTNYGYTF
TRBJ1-2 | few | TRBV9 | TRBD1 | TGTGCCAGCAGCGCTTCTCAGACAGGGGGCTATGGCTACACCTTC | CASSASQTGGYGYTF
TRBJ2-2 | NA | TRBV15 | TRBD1 | TGTGCCACCAGCAGTAGACAGGGGGCGTCAGGGGAGCTGTTTTTT | CATSSRQGASGELFF
TRBJ2-1 | NA | TRBV14 | TRBD2 | TGTGCCAGCAGCCATCCTAGCGGGAGGAAGGTTTGGGACAATGAGCAGTTCTTC | CASSHPSGRKVWDNEQFF
TRBJ1-2 | NA | TRBV5-8 | NA | TGTGCCAGCAGCTTGGGAACCTTTAGCTATCGGAACTATGGCTACACCTTC | CASSLGTFSYRNYGYTF
TRBJ1-5 | few | TRBV4-2 | NA | TGTGCCAGCAGCCCGGGACAAAGGTATCAGCCCCAGCATTTT | CASSPGQRYQPQHF
TRBJ2-3 | once | TRBV24-1 | NA | TGTGCCACCAGTGAGACAGGCTTCGCCACAGATACGCAGTATTTT | CATSETGFATDTQYF
TRBJ1-5 | NA | TRBV15 | TRBD1 | TGTGCCACCTTCGACAGGGGCGCGAGAGGTAATCAGCCCCAGCATTTT | CATFDRGARGNQPQHF
TRBJ2-2 | NA | TRBV4-3 | TRBD2 | TGCGCCAGCAGCCAATGGTATGCTAGCGGGAACACCGGGGAGCTGTTTTTT | CASSQWYASGNTGELFF
TRBJ1-1 | NA | TRBV28 | NA | TGTGCGGCGTTAGCGTTAGATGAAGCTTTCTTT | CAALALDEAFF
TRBJ1-1 | NA | TRBV30 | NA | TGTGCCTGGAGGAACGGACCCGGGGTATCTGAAGCTTTCTTT | CAWRNGPGVSEAFF
TRBJ2-1 | NA | TRBV4-3 | TRBD2 | TGCGCCAGCAGCCAACTAGCGGGGGACAATGAGCAGTTCTTC | CASSQLAGDNEQFF
TRBJ1-2 | NA | TRBV30 | NA | TGTGCCTGGTCTCCCGACCTAGGAGGCTACACCTTC | CAWSPDLGGYTF
TRBJ2-7 | NA | TRBV5-1 | TRBD1 | TGCGCCAGCAGCCCCGGGGACAGGGCGGGCTACGAGCAGTACTTC | CASSPGDRAGYEQYF
TRBJ2-2 | NA | TRBV29-1 | NA | TGCAGCGTTGAAAAAGGTCAGGGGACGGGGGAGCTGTTTTTT | CSVEKGQGTGELFF
TRBJ1-2 | NA | TRBV7-9 | TRBD1 | TGTGCCAGCAGCTTATTGGGACAGGGGGCGCAGGGCTACACCTTC | CASSLLGQGAQGYTF
TRBJ2-7 | NA | TRBV7-9 | TRBD2 | TGTGCCAGCAGCTTAGAGCGGTCGGGAGGTAGGGAGCAGTACTTC | CASSLERSGGREQYF
TRBJ2-1 | NA | TRBV25-1 | TRBD2 | TGTGCCAGCAGGACTAGCGGGTACAATGAGCAGTTCTTC | CASRTSGYNEQFF
TRBJ1-1 | NA | TRBV7-3 | NA | TGTGCCAGCAGTCCACAGGGGAACACTGAAGCTTTCTTT | CASSPQGNTEAFF
TRBJ2-5 | few | TRBV28 | NA | TGTGCCAGCAGTTTATATAGAGAGACCCAGTACTTC | CASSLYRETQYF
TRBJ2-2 | NA | TRBV19 | TRBD1 | TGTGCCAGTAGTTTGGACAGGGGGCGGAGCGGGGAGCTGTTTTTT | CASSLDRGRSGELFF
TRBJ1-5 | once | TRBV19 | NA | TGTGCCAGTACCCGGAGGGGCCAGCCCCAGCATTTT | CASTRRGQPQHF
TRBJ2-3 | once | TRBV9 | TRBD1 | TGTGCCAGCAGCACCCGGGACAGGGTCCCAGATACGCAGTATTTT | CASSTRDRVPDTQYF
TRBJ1-1 | once | TRBV28 | TRBD1 | TGTGCCAGCAGAAAACCGGGACAGGTAACCCGAGGGGCTGAAGCTTTCTTT | CASRKPGQVTRGAEAFF
TRBJ1-5 | NA | TRBV25-1 | NA | TGTGCCAGCAGTGAACAGGGGCAGGGACAGCCCCAGCATTTT | CASSEQGQGQPQHF
TRBJ2-5 | NA | TRBV9 | TRBD2 | TGTGCCAGCAGCGCTTCTAGCGGGAAGGAGACCCAGTACTTC | CASSASSGKETQYF
TRBJ1-4 | NA | TRBV30 | NA | TGTGCCTGGAAGGCGGGGGAAACTAATGAAAAACTGTTTTTT | CAWKAGETNEKLFF
TRBJ2-5 | NA | TRBV7-2 | NA | TGTGCCAGCAGCGCTAGCGCAGAGACCCAGTACTTC | CASSASAETQYF
TRBJ1-1 | once | TRBV18 | NA | TGTGCCAGCTCACCCTCCCTAACAGACACTGAAGCTTTCTTT | CASSPSLTDTEAFF
TRBJ1-1 | NA | TRBV2 | NA | TGTGCCAGCACGGCGGGTGCTGAAGCTTTCTTT | CASTAGAEAFF
TRBJ2-7 | once | TRBV6-2/TRBV6-3 | TRBD2 | TGTGCCAGCAGTTACAGCCTAGCGGAACCCACCTACGAGCAGTACTTC | CASSYSLAEPTYEQYF
TRBJ2-1 | NA | TRBV6-5 | NA | TGTGCCAGCAGGCAGGGTATTCTAAACAATGAGCAGTTCTTC | CASRQGILNNEQFF